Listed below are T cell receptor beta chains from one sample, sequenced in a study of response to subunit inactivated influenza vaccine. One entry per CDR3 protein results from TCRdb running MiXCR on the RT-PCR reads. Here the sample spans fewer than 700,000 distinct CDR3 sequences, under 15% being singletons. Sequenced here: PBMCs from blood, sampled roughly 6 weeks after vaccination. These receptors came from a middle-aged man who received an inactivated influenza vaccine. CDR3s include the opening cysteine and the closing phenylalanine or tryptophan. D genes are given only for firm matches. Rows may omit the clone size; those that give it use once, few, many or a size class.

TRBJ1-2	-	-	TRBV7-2	CASSKQGLGYTF	TGTGCCAGCAGCAAACAGGGCCTTGGCTACACCTTC
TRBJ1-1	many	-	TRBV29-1	CSVGLGNTEAFF	TGCAGCGTCGGACTGGGGAACACTGAAGCTTTCTTT
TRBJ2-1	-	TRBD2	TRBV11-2	CASSLRPLAGYNEQFF	TGTGCCAGCAGCTTAAGGCCGCTAGCGGGGTACAATGAGCAGTTCTTC
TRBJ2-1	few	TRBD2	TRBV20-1	CSAYGLAYEQFF	TGCAGTGCTTACGGACTAGCATATGAGCAGTTCTTC
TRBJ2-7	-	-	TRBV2	CASSPMDSYEQYF	TGTGCCAGCAGCCCAATGGACAGCTACGAGCAGTACTTC
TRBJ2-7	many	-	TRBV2	CASSTVSYEQYF	TGTGCCAGCAGTACAGTTTCCTACGAGCAGTACTTC
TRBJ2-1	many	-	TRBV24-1	CATSPGWNEQFF	TGTGCCACCAGTCCGGGTTGGAATGAGCAGTTCTTC
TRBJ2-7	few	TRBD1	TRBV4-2	CASSQAPGTGYEQYF	TGTGCCAGCAGCCAAGCTCCCGGGACAGGCTACGAGCAGTACTTC
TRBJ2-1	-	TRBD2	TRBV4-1	CASSAGLAGENAYNEQFF	TGCGCCAGCAGCGCGGGACTAGCGGGCGAGAACGCCTACAATGAGCAGTTCTTC
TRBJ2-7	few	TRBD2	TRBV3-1	CASSTQAGLGEQYF	TGTGCCAGCAGCACGCAAGCGGGGTTAGGCGAGCAGTACTTC
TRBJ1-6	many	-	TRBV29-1	CSVARENNSPLHF	TGCAGCGTTGCCAGGGAGAATAATTCACCCCTCCACTTT
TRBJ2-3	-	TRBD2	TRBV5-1	CASSETSGSTDTQYF	TGCGCCAGCAGCGAGACTAGCGGGAGCACAGATACGCAGTATTTT
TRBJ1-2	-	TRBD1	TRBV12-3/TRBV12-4	CASSRDRGHGYTF	TGTGCCAGCAGTCGGGACAGGGGGCATGGCTACACCTTC
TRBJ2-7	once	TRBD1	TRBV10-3	CAISGRGQGFHEQYF	TGTGCCATCAGTGGGCGGGGACAGGGATTCCACGAGCAGTACTTC
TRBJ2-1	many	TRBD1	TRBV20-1	CSASRDRKWNEQFF	TGCAGTGCTAGTAGGGACAGAAAGTGGAATGAGCAGTTCTTC
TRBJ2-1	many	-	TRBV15	CATSRLYDEQFF	TGTGCCACCAGCAGGCTGTACGATGAGCAGTTCTTC
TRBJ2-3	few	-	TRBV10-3	CATHSGSTDTQYF	TGTGCCACCCATAGCGGATCCACAGATACGCAGTATTTT
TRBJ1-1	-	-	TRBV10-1	CASSESGRGTEAFF	TGCGCCAGCAGTGAGTCGGGCAGAGGGACTGAAGCTTTCTTT
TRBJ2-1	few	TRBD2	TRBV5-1	CASSSSGLSSYNEQFF	TGCGCCAGCAGCTCTAGCGGGCTAAGCTCCTACAATGAGCAGTTCTTC
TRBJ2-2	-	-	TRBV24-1	CATSDPTGLAGELFF	TGTGCCACCAGTGATCCGACAGGATTAGCCGGGGAGCTGTTTTTT
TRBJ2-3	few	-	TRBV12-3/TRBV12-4	CASSPSTGTDTQYF	TGTGCCAGCAGTCCCTCGACCGGCACAGATACGCAGTATTTT
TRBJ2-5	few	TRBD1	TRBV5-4	CASSYGTGGRETQYF	TGTGCCAGCAGCTACGGGACAGGGGGCAGAGAGACCCAGTACTTC
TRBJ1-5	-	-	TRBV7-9	CASSSKGGNQPQHF	TGTGCCAGCAGCTCAAAAGGGGGCAATCAGCCCCAGCATTTT
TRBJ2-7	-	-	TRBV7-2	CASSPHPYEQYF	TGTGCCAGCAGCCCGCACCCCTACGAGCAGTACTTC
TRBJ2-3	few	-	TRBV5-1	CASRFGGSTDTQYF	TGCGCCAGCAGGTTTGGCGGGAGCACAGATACGCAGTATTTT
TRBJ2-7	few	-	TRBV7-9	CALLGGFRYEQYF	TGTGCCCTACTAGGGGGGTTTCGGTACGAGCAGTACTTC
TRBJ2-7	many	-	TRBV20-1	CSATTGIRDYEQYF	TGCAGTGCTACTACCGGGATCAGGGACTACGAGCAGTACTTC
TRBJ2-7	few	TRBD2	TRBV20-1	CSARPSGPSYEQYF	TGCAGTGCTAGACCTAGCGGGCCGTCCTACGAGCAGTACTTC
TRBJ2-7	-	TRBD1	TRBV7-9	CASSFGQAVPGRQYF	TGTGCCAGCAGCTTCGGACAGGCGGTCCCAGGGAGGCAGTACTTC
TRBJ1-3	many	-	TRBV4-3	CASSQMDSISGNTIYF	TGCGCCAGCAGCCAGATGGACAGCATCTCTGGAAACACCATATATTTT
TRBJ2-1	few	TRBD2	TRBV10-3	CAISPISGTSGGAEQFF	TGTGCCATCAGTCCCATCTCCGGGACTAGCGGGGGGGCAGAGCAGTTCTTC
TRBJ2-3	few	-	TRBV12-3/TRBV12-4	CASSPRVTQYF	TGTGCCAGCAGCCCACGTGTTACGCAGTATTTT
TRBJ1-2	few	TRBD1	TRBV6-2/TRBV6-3	CASSLEGQGHGYTF	TGTGCCAGCAGCCTCGAGGGACAGGGACACGGCTACACCTTC
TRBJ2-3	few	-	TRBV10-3	CAIGAGITDTQYF	TGTGCCATCGGGGCGGGAATTACAGATACGCAGTATTTT
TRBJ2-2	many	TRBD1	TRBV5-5	CASSLAAGGFVGELFF	TGTGCCAGCAGCTTGGCCGCAGGGGGCTTTGTCGGGGAGCTGTTTTTT
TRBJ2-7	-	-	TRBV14	CASSTRWDWYEQYF	TGTGCCAGCAGCACACGGTGGGATTGGTACGAGCAGTACTTC
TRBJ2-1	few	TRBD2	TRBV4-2	CASSQEWGGPFSYNEQFF	TGTGCCAGCAGCCAAGAGTGGGGAGGGCCTTTCTCCTACAATGAGCAGTTCTTC
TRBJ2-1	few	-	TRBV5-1	CASSMTTRNEQFF	TGCGCCAGCAGCATGACGACGAGGAATGAGCAGTTCTTC
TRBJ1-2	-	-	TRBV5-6	CASSPLTGSSGYTF	TGTGCCAGCAGCCCACTAACAGGGTCGAGTGGCTACACCTTC
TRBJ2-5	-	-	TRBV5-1	CASSLAGTPRTQYF	TGCGCCAGCAGCTTGGCCGGGACCCCTCGGACCCAGTACTTC
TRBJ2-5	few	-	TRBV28	CASKGGPGLAETQYF	TGTGCCAGCAAGGGGGGACCGGGGCTAGCGGAGACCCAGTACTTC
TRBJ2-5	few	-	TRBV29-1	CSVEWVGMETQYF	TGCAGCGTTGAATGGGTGGGGATGGAGACCCAGTACTTC
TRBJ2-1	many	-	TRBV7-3	CASSLRYSYNEQFF	TGTGCCAGCAGCTTAAGGTACTCCTACAATGAGCAGTTCTTC
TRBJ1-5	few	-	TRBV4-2	CASSQDWDNSNQPQHF	TGTGCCAGCAGCCAAGATTGGGACAATAGCAATCAGCCCCAGCATTTT
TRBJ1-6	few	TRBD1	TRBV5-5	CASSWAEGQHNSPLHF	TGTGCCAGCAGCTGGGCCGAGGGACAGCATAATTCACCCCTCCACTTT
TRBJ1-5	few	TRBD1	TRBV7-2	CASGTGGGSNQPQHF	TGTGCCAGCGGGACAGGGGGGGGTAGCAATCAGCCCCAGCATTTT
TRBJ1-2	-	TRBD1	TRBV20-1	CSARRQGAGYTF	TGCAGTGCTAGGAGGCAGGGGGCGGGCTACACCTTC